The clone carrying this TCR beta chain was seen a single time. Its antigen remains unknown. Expansion of antigen-specific CD4+ T cells with viral peptide pools was carried out by the ViraFEST assay before sequencing. Cells that had been cultured for 10 days were the source of isolated CD4+ T cells. According to the study, vaccine recipients showed no prior SARS-CoV-2 infection and negative nucleocapsid antibodies. This specimen comes from a study of vaccination effects on CD4 cells after COVID-19. Turning to the study itself: Subjects were given two BNT162b2 or mRNA-1273 vaccine doses.

General observations from the study: There was marked clonal contraction among infection- and vaccine-induced clones late after vaccination.

Trimming stripped 4 bases from V and 5 bases from J, with 11 bases between. The CDR3 totals 12 residues. CDR1 is GTSNPN and CDR2 is SVGIG in the germline V gene (reference sequence). The table came from immunoSEQ multiplex PCR; TCRdb's copy has only in-frame clones and leaves some out. This table has 77,000 or so clones, about 78% appearing once. Material: CD4+ T cells from PBMCs cultured with SARS-CoV-2 spike peptides, obtained before COVID-19 vaccination. The receptor was derived from a human donor who received a COVID-19 vaccine. The chain links TRBV30 to TRBJ1-2, with D perhaps matching TRBD1 (5 bases). CDR3 DNA: TGTGCCTGGAACAGGTTCTCTTATGGCTACACCTTC. Translating it yields CAWNRFSYGYTF.